The present T cell receptor (beta chain) was sequenced within a study of blood T cell repertoires in COVID-19. At the level of the study: The origin of the acute and convalescent COVID-19 samples was the United States, Italy and Spain. PBMCs, B-cell-depleted T cells, or T cells provided the cDNA or gDNA that made up the material.

Details on this clone: The junction departs from the called germline gene at one end, perhaps through a read error.

Authors' data handling: Counts of nucleated cells, estimated from reference gene primer amplification, were obtained. Produced via immunoSEQ multiplex PCR; TCRdb's table is partial and in-frame only. For V, J and clone size, that table is used; D and trimming come from the DNA. Of 110,000 to 150,000 clones listed, around 80% are singletons. The receptor was isolated from a man aged 55 to 70 with acute or convalescent COVID-19. The sample taken for sequencing was peripheral blood.

The CDR3 spells CASSDSSGGSYEQYF. The CDR3 bases are TGTGCCAGCAGTGACTCTTCAGGGGGCAGCTACGAGCAGTACTTC. V gene TRBV6-5 combines with J gene TRBJ2-7, with 8 bases aligning to TRBD1. The CDR3 extends over 15 amino acids. Germline V gives CDR1 MNHEY, CDR2 SVGAGI.